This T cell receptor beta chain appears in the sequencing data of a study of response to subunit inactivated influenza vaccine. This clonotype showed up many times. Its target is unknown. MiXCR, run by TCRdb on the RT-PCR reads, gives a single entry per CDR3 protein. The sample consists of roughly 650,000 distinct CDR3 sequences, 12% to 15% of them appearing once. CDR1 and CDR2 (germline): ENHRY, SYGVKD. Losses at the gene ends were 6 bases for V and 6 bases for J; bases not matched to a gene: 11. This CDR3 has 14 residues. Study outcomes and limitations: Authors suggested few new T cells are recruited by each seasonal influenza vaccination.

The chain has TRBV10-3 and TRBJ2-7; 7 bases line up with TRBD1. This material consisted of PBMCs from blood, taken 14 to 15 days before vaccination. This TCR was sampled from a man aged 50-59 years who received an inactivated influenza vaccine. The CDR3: CAIRLSTGTTEQYF. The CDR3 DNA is TGTGCCATCAGACTATCGACAGGGACCACCGAGCAGTACTTC.